This T cell receptor beta chain was obtained from a study of shared clonotypes between healthy human individuals. The CDR3 length is 18 residues. V dropped 6 bases and J dropped 0; count of bases not matched to a gene: 13. In germline, CDR1 is KGHSH, CDR2 LQKENI. Genomic DNA (from each subset) was split evenly across several immunoSEQ plates. The replicate PCRs on unsorted PBMC were given 250 to 300 ng DNA, which is tens of thousands of T cell genomes. Assay used: immunoSEQ multiplex PCR; TCRdb lists only in-frame clones, some missing. The data show 400,000 to 550,000 clones, 70% to 80% seen once. The source is a woman in her thirties or forties in good health. Some clones in this sample may be carry-over from other donors' samples. The chain links TRBV18 to TRBJ2-5, with 10 bases that match TRBD2. The sequenced material came from PBMCs. The CDR3 sequence: CASSQGLAGVRDQETQYF. CDR3 in DNA: TGTGCCAGCTCCCAGGGGCTAGCGGGAGTTCGTGACCAAGAGACCCAGTACTTC.